This T cell receptor beta chain was obtained from a study of lung T cells in sarcoidosis with Löfgren's syndrome. Germline CDR1 and CDR2: MNHNS and SASEGT. CDR3 length: 13 amino acids. With 8 bases removed from V and 5 bases from J, the gap between germline ends came to 15 bases. Turning to this clonotype: The antigen is undetermined.

Overall study results and limits: Multiple Löfgren's syndrome patients reportedly shared TRAV12-1 and TRBV2 CDR3 motifs. Versus controls, Löfgren's syndrome patients reportedly showed TRAV12-1 and TRBV2 as most expanded. TRAV12-1 preferentially paired with TRBV2, with homologous CDR3s.

TCRdb re-called the reads through MiXCR, storing one row per CDR3 protein. The sample lists about 750 distinct CDR3 sequences; 20% to 25% were seen once. The sequence derives from a human donor with sarcoidosis (Löfgren's syndrome or another form), or a control subject (not recorded which). J is TRBJ2-5 and V is TRBV6-1; D is unclear. The sequencing sample was made of CD4+ T cells from PBMCs. Written as DNA, the CDR3 is TGTGCCAGCCTCATCGGAGCCCGGGAGACCCAGTACTTC. Translation gives CASLIGARETQYF.